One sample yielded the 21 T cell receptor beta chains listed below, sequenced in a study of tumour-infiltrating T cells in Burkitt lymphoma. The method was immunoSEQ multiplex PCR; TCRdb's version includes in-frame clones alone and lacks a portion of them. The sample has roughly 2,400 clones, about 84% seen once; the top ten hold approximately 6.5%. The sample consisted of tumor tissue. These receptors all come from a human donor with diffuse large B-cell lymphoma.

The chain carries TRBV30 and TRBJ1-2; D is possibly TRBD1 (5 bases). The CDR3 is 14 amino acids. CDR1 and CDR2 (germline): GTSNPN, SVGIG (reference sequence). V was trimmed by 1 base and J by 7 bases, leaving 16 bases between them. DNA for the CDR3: TGTGCCTGGAGTGCCGGGACGGCGGGTCCTGGCTACACCTTC. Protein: CAWSAGTAGPGYTF. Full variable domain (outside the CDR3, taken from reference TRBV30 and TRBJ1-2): SQTIHQWPATLVQPVGSPLSLECTVEGTSNPNLYWYRQAAGRGLQLLFYSVGIGQISSEVPQNLSASRPQDRQFILSSKKLLLSDSGFYLCAWSAGTAGPGYTFGSGTRLTVV.

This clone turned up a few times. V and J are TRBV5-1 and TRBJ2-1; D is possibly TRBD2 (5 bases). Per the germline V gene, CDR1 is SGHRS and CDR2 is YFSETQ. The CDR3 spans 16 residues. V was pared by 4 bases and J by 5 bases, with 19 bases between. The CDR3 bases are TGCGCCAGCAGCGGAGGAAGGGCTCCGGGGAACAATGAGCAGTTCTTC. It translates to CASSGGRAPGNNEQFF.

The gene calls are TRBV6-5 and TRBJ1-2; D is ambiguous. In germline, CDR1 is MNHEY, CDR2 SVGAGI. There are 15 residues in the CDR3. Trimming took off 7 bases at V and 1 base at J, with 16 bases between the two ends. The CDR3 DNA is TGTGCCAGCACTATGAGCCTCCGGCGTAACTATGGCTACACCTTC. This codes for CASTMSLRRNYGYTF.

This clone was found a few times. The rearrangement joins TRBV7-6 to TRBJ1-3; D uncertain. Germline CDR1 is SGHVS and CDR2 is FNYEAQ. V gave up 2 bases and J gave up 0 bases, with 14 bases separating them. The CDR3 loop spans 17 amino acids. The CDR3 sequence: CASSLYGRSFSGNTIYF. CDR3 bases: TGTGCCAGCAGCTTATACGGCCGGTCCTTCTCTGGAAACACCATATATTTT.

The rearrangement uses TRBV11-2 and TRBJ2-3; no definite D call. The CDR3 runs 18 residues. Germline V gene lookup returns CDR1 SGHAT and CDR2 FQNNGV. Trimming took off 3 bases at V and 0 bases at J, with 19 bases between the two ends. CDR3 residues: CASSLHPITSLSTDTQYF. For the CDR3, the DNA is TGTGCCAGCAGCTTGCACCCGATAACGTCCCTTAGCACAGATACGCAGTATTTT. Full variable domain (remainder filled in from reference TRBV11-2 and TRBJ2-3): EAGVAQSPRYKIIEKRQSVAFWCNPISGHATLYWYQQILGQGPKLLIQFQNNGVVDDSQLPKDRFSAERLKGVDSTLKIQPAKLEDSAVYLCASSLHPITSLSTDTQYFGPGTRLTVL.

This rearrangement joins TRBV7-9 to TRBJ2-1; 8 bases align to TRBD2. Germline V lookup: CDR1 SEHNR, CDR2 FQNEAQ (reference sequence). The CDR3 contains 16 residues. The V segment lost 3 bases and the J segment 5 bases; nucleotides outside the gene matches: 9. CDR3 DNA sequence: TGTGCCAGCAGCTTTCCTCGGGAGGGTCAGAACAATGAGCAGTTCTTC. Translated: CASSFPREGQNNEQFF.

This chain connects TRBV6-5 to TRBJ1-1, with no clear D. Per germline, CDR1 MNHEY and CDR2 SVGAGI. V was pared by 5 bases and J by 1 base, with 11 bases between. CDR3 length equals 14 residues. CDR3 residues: CASSPTGWNTEAFF. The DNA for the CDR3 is TGTGCCAGCAGTCCCACGGGATGGAACACTGAAGCTTTCTTT.

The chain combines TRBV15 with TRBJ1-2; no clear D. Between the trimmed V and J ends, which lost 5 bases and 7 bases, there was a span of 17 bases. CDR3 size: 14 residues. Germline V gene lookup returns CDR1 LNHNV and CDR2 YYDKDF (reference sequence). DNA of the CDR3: TGTGCCACCAGCTCGGTGGGTGAGAATATTGGCTACACCTTC. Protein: CATSSVGENIGYTF.

The CDR3 protein is CASRLPGERPEAFF. In DNA, the CDR3 is TGTGCCAGTAGGCTCCCGGGAGAGAGGCCTGAAGCTTTCTTT. The chain joins TRBV19 to TRBJ1-1; no firm D call. This CDR3 contains 14 residues. Trimming shortened V by 6 bases and J by 6 bases, and 17 bases separated the two germline ends. From germline, CDR1 is LNHDA and CDR2 SQIVND (reference sequence). Complete variable domain (other parts from reference TRBV19 and TRBJ1-1): DGGITQSPKYLFRKEGQNVTLSCEQNLNHDAMYWYRQDPGQGLRLIYYSQIVNDFQKGDIAEGYSVSREKKESFPLTVTSAQKNPTAFYLCASRLPGERPEAFFGQGTRLTVV.

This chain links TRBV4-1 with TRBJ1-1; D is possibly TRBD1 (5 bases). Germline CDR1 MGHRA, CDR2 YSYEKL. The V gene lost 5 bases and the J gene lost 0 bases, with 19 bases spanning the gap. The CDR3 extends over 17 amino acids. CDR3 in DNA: TGCGCCAGCAGCTTCCTCGTAGGCGGACACCTGAACACTGAAGCTTTCTTT. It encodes CASSFLVGGHLNTEAFF.

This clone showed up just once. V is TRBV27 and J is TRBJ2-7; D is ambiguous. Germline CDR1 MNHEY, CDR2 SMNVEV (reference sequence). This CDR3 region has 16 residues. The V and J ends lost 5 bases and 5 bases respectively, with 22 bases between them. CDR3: CASSPQRSQLLHEQYF. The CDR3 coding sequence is TGTGCCAGCAGTCCCCAACGGTCCCAACTACTCCACGAGCAGTACTTC.

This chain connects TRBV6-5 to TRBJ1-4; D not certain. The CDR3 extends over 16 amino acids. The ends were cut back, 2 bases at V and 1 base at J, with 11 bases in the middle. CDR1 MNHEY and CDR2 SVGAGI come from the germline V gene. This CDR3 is CASSYGRVVTNEKLFF. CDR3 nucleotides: TGTGCCAGCAGTTACGGGAGGGTAGTAACTAATGAAAAACTGTTTTTT.

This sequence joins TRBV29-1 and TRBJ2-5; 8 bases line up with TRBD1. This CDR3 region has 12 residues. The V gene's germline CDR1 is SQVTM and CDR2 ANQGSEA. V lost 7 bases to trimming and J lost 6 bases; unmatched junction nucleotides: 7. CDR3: CSAQGAGKTQYF. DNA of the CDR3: TGCAGCGCGCAGGGGGCTGGGAAGACCCAGTACTTC.

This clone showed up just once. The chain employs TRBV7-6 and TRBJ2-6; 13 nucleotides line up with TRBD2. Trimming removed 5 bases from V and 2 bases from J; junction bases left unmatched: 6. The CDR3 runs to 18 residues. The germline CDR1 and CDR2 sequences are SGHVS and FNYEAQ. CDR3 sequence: CASSPRLAGGPGANVLTF. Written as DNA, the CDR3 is TGTGCCAGCAGCCCTAGACTAGCGGGGGGTCCTGGGGCCAACGTCCTGACTTTC.

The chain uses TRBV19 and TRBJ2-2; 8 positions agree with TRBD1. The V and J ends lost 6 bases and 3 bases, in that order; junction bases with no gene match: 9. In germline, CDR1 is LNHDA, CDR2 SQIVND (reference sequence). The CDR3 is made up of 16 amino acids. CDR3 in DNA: TGTGCCAGTAGGGAGTCGGGACAGGCATACACCGGGGAGCTGTTTTTT. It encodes CASRESGQAYTGELFF.

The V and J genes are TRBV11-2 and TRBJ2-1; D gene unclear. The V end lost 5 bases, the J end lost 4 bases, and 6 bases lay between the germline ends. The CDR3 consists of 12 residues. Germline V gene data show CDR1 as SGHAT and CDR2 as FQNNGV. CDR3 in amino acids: CASSPGYNEQFF. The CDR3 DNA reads TGTGCCAGCAGCCCCGGATACAATGAGCAGTTCTTC.

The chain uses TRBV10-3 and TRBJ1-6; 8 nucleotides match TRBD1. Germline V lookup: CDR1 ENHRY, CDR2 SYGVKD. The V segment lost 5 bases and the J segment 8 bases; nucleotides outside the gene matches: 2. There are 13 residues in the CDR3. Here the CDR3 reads CAISKDRDSPLHF. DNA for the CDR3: TGTGCCATCAGTAAGGACAGGGATTCACCCCTCCACTTT.

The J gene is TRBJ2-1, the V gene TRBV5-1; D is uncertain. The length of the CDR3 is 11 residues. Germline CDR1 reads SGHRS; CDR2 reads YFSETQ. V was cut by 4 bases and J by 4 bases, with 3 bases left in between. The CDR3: CASSRYNEQFF. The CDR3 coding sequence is TGCGCCAGCAGCCGGTACAATGAGCAGTTCTTC.

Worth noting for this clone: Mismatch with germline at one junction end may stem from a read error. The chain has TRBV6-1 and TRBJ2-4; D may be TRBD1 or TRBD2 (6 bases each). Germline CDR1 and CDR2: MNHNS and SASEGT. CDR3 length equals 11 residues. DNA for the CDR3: TGTGCCAGCAGTTTTGGACGGGGGCTGGACTTC. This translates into CASSFGRGLDF.

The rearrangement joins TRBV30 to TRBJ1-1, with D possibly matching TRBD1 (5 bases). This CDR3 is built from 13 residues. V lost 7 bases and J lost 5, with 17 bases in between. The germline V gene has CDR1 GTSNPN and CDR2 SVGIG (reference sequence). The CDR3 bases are TGTGCCTTTTACAGGCCTCCTGGGACTGAAGCTTTCTTT. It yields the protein CAFYRPPGTEAFF.

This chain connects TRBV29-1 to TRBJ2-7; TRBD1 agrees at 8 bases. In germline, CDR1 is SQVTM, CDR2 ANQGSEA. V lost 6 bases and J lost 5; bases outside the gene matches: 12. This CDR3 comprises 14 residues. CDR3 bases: TGCAGCGTCAACGGACAGGGTGTCACGGACGAGCAGTACTTC. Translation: CSVNGQGVTDEQYF.